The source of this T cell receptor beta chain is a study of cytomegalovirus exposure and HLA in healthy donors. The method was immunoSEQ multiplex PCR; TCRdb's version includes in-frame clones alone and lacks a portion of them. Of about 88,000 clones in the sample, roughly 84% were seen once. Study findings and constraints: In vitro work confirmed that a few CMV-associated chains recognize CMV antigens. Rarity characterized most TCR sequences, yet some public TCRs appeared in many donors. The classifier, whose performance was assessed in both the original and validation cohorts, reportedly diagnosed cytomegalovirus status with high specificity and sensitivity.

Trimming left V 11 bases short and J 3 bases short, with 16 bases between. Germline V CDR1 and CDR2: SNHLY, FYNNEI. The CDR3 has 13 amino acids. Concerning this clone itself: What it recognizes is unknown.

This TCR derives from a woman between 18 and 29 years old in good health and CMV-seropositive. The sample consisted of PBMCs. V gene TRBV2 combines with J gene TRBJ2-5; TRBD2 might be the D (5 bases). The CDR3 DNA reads TGTGCCTCGGCGGGCCCCGGGAAAGAGACCCAGTACTTC. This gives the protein CASAGPGKETQYF.